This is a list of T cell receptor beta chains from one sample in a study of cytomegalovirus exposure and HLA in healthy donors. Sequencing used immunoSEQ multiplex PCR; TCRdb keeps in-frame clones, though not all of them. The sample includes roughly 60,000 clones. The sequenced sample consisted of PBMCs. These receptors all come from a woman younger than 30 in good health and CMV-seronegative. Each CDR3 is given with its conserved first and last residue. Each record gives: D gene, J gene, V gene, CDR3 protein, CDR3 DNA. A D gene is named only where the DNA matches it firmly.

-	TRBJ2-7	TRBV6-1	CASTGGVAYEQYF	TGTGCCAGCACTGGAGGGGTCGCCTACGAGCAGTACTTC
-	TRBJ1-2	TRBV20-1	CSASGAGYTF	TGCAGTGCTTCAGGCGCGGGCTACACCTTC
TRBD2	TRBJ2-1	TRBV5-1	CASSPGTSGSYNEQFF	TGCGCCAGCAGCCCTGGGACTAGCGGTTCCTACAATGAGCAGTTCTTC
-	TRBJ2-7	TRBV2	CASSEVGGSRYF	TGTGCCAGCAGTGAAGTAGGGGGTTCGAGGTACTTC
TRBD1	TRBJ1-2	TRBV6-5	CASSSDRAYGYTF	TGTGCCAGCAGCTCGGACAGGGCCTATGGCTACACCTTC
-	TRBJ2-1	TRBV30	CAWKRPGDNEQFF	TGTGCCTGGAAACGGCCGGGGGACAATGAGCAGTTCTTC
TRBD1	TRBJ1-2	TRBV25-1	CASSELGQGRGYTF	TGTGCCAGCAGTGAACTGGGACAGGGACGTGGCTACACCTTC
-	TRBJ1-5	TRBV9	CASSVGTVSNQPQHF	TGTGCCAGCAGCGTAGGAACAGTTAGCAATCAGCCCCAGCATTTT
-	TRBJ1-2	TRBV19	CASITRAGYGYTF	TGTGCCAGCATAACTCGGGCGGGGTATGGCTACACCTTC
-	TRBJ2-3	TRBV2	CASSRPPGSSTDTQYF	TGTGCCAGCAGTCGGCCCCCGGGGAGTAGCACAGATACGCAGTATTTT
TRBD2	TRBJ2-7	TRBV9	CASSTVAGGYEQYF	TGTGCCAGCAGCACAGTAGCGGGAGGTTACGAGCAGTACTTC
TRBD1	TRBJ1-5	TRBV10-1	CASIPTGEGYYHQPQHF	TGCGCCAGCATTCCGACAGGGGAAGGGTACTACCATCAGCCCCAGCATTTT
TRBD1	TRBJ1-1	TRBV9	CASSGDRGVNTEAFF	TGTGCCAGCAGCGGGGACAGGGGTGTGAACACTGAAGCTTTCTTT
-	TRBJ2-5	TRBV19	CASSAQTGTQETQYF	TGTGCCAGTAGTGCCCAAACAGGGACCCAAGAGACCCAGTACTTC